These 16 T cell receptor beta chains were all obtained from the same sample, sequenced in a study of blood T cell repertoires in COVID-19. The table came from immunoSEQ multiplex PCR; TCRdb's copy has only in-frame clones and leaves some out. This table has about 200,000 clones, 70% to 90% appearing once. Input material: peripheral blood. The receptor set was obtained from a man aged 80 or over with acute or convalescent COVID-19.

The chain is built from TRBV10-3 and TRBJ1-2, with 7 bases aligning to TRBD1. Trimming cost V 6 bases and J 2 bases; bases outside gene matches: 3. This CDR3 spans 13 amino acids. The germline CDR1 and CDR2 sequences are ENHRY and SYGVKD. Written as DNA, the CDR3 is TGTGCCATCAGCTCGGGACAGAACTATGGCTACACCTTC. This codes for CAISSGQNYGYTF.

V and J are TRBV7-8 and TRBJ1-4, with D possibly being TRBD1 (5 bases). The ends were cut back, 5 bases at V and 2 bases at J, with 12 bases in the middle. Per the germline V gene, CDR1 is SGHVS and CDR2 is FQNEAQ. The CDR3 extends over 15 amino acids. The CDR3 sequence: CASSLTGFTNEKLFF. Written as DNA, the CDR3 is TGTGCCAGCAGCCTTACAGGTTTCACTAATGAAAAACTGTTTTTT.

The rearrangement joins TRBV5-1 to TRBJ2-1; maybe TRBD1 (6 bases). The CDR3 totals 15 residues. Germline loops: CDR1 SGHRS, CDR2 YFSETQ. Trimming pared 4 bases from V and 4 bases from J, leaving 15 bases between. In nucleotides, the CDR3 is TGCGCCAGCAGCCCGACTTTACAGGGATACAATGAGCAGTTCTTC. This sequence encodes CASSPTLQGYNEQFF.

This chain links TRBV30 with TRBJ2-7, with 7 bases identical to TRBD2. Germline lookup yields CDR1 GTSNPN and CDR2 SVGIG (reference sequence). The CDR3 is 13 amino acids. V shed 3 bases and J 6 bases; nucleotides not matched to a gene: 8. CDR3 DNA: TGTGCCTGGAGGTCCAAGGGCGGGAGCGAGCAGTACGTC. Protein: CAWRSKGGSEQYV.

This clone has more than one count but fewer than ten. The chain has TRBV7-9 and TRBJ2-7, with TRBD1 matching over 10 bases. Germline trimming cut 2 bases from V and 7 bases from J; bases unmatched to any gene: 11. Germline V lookup: CDR1 SEHNR, CDR2 FQNEAQ (reference sequence). This CDR3 is built from 16 residues. The CDR3 DNA follows: TGTGCCAGCAGCTTAACTGTTGGCGGGACAGGGGATGAGCAGTACTTC. It is translated as CASSLTVGGTGDEQYF. The entire variable domain, with the rest obtained from reference TRBV7-9 and TRBJ2-7, is as follows: DTGVSQNPRHKITKRGQNVTFRCDPISEHNRLYWYRQTLGQGPEFLTYFQNEAQLEKSRLLSDRFSAERPKGSFSTLEIQRTEQGDSAMYLCASSLTVGGTGDEQYFGPGTRLTVT.

This clone occurred once. The gene calls are TRBV28 and TRBJ1-2, with D perhaps matching TRBD1 (6 bases). In germline, CDR1 is MDHEN, CDR2 SYDVKM. This CDR3 is 13 amino acids long. Trimming pared 5 bases from V and 7 bases from J, leaving 14 bases between. Here the CDR3 reads CASSLTGLRGYTF. CDR3 nucleotide sequence: TGTGCCAGCAGTCTTACAGGGCTACGTGGCTACACCTTC.

This chain links TRBV19 with TRBJ1-2, with 8 bases matching TRBD1. This CDR3 has 15 residues. Trimming took 5 bases from V and 5 from J; bases not matched to a gene: 10. Germline V gene lookup returns CDR1 LNHDA and CDR2 SQIVND (reference sequence). The CDR3 sequence: CASSQSGQGGYGYTF. The CDR3 region has the DNA TGTGCCAGTAGTCAGAGTGGACAGGGAGGTTATGGCTACACCTTC.

Comments on this clone: Other DNA sequences in the sample encode the same CDR3. The gene calls are TRBV30 and TRBJ1-4; D is possibly TRBD1 (5 bases). V lost 0 bases, J lost 5 bases, and 10 bases lay in between. Germline CDR1 and CDR2: GTSNPN and SVGIG (reference sequence). The length of the CDR3 is 14 residues. CDR3 in DNA: TGTGCCTGGAGTGTCGGGCAGGGAAATGAAAAACTGTTTTTT. This translates into CAWSVGQGNEKLFF.

The chain carries TRBV29-1 and TRBJ2-6; tentative D call: TRBD2 (5 bases). V was trimmed by 7 bases and J by 0 bases, leaving 13 bases between them. The CDR3 loop spans 15 amino acids. Germline V gene lookup returns CDR1 SQVTM and CDR2 ANQGSEA. CDR3: CSGLIRGSGANVLTF. CDR3 coding DNA: TGCAGCGGATTAATTCGGGGCTCTGGGGCCAACGTCCTGACTTTC.

J is TRBJ1-6 and V is TRBV11-3; D is possibly TRBD1 (5 bases). V was trimmed by 2 bases and J by 5 bases, leaving 7 bases between them. The CDR3 consists of 14 residues. Germline V gives CDR1 SGHNT, CDR2 YENEEA. This CDR3 reads CASSLQGDNSPLHF. The CDR3 DNA sequence: TGTGCCAGCAGCTTACAAGGGGATAATTCACCCCTCCACTTT. Based on the CDR3 plus reference TRBV11-3 and TRBJ1-6, the full variable domain is EAGVVQSPRYKIIEKKQPVAFWCNPISGHNTLYWYLQNLGQGPELLIRYENEEAVDDSQLPKDRFSAERLKGVDSTLKIQPAELGDSAVYLCASSLQGDNSPLHFGNGTRLTVT.

J is TRBJ2-5 and V is TRBV18; 8 bases are shared with TRBD1. This CDR3 spans 14 amino acids. CDR1 and CDR2 from the germline V gene are KGHSH and LQKENI. Trimming cost V 6 bases and J 2 bases; bases outside gene matches: 5. The CDR3 DNA sequence: TGTGCCAGCTCTCTTGGACAGGGACAAGAGACCCAGTACTTC. This codes for CASSLGQGQETQYF.

The sample holds one count of this clone. This chain uses TRBV4-3 with TRBJ1-2; 8 bases agree with TRBD1. With 5 bases clipped from V and 3 bases from J, the junction kept 2 bases outside the gene matches. The V gene's germline CDR1 is LGHNA and CDR2 YSLEER. The CDR3 contains 13 residues. The DNA of the CDR3 is TGCGCCAGCAGCAAGGACAGGGACTATGGCTACACCTTC. It specifies CASSKDRDYGYTF.

V and J are TRBV6-5 and TRBJ1-1; a weak D match, TRBD1 (6 bases). Trimming took 5 bases from V and 6 from J, leaving 13 bases between them. This CDR3 spans 13 amino acids. Per the germline V gene, CDR1 is MNHEY and CDR2 is SVGAGI. CDR3: CASSPTGSPEAFF. The CDR3 DNA reads as TGTGCCAGCAGTCCTACAGGGTCGCCTGAAGCTTTCTTT.

This clone has only one observation. This chain uses TRBV7-2 with TRBJ2-7; 7 positions match TRBD1. Germline CDR1 is SGHTA and CDR2 is FQGNSA. Losses at the gene ends were 5 bases for V and 3 bases for J; bases not matched to a gene: 10. The CDR3 is 15 amino acids. This CDR3 is CASSQVQGPLYEQYF. In DNA, the CDR3 is TGTGCCAGCAGCCAAGTACAGGGGCCACTCTACGAGCAGTACTTC.

The rearrangement uses TRBV29-1 and TRBJ2-1, with 7 bases that match TRBD1. V trimming: 6 bases; J trimming: 7 bases; junction bases outside the gene matches: 6. CDR3 length equals 12 residues. Germline CDR1 reads SQVTM; CDR2 reads ANQGSEA. The DNA for the CDR3 is TGCAGCGTAACCGAGACAGGGAATGAGCAGTTCTTC. It yields the protein CSVTETGNEQFF.

The V gene is TRBV2, the J gene TRBJ1-2, with D perhaps TRBD1 (6 bases). Trimming removed 1 base from V and 2 bases from J, with 11 bases in between. The CDR3 spans 15 residues. Germline V gene sequence: CDR1 SNHLY, CDR2 FYNNEI. CDR3 sequence: CASSEGRGPNYGYTF. The CDR3 nucleotides read TGTGCCAGCAGTGAAGGCAGGGGTCCCAACTATGGCTACACCTTC.